The subject of this entry is one T cell receptor beta chain. This sample stems from a study of OX40 agonist ivuxolimab in advanced cancers. Study-wide context: Every 2 weeks, patients got intravenous ivuxolimab at one of six dose levels (0.01-10 mg/kg).

Clones were read by immunoSEQ multiplex PCR, and TCRdb kept only the in-frame ones, dropping some. Altogether tens of thousands of clones are present, 70% to 85% being singletons, with the ten largest covering around 23%. Germline CDR1 reads SGHDT; CDR2 reads YYEEEE. The junction had 3 bases not matched to a gene; V was cut back by 5 bases and J by 2 bases. The CDR3 is made up of 15 amino acids. Sequencing used CD4+ or CD8+ T cells sorted from blood, obtained in a trial of the OX40 agonist ivuxolimab. This chain links TRBV5-6 with TRBJ2-5, with 13 nucleotides matching TRBD2. The clonotype comes from an adult with an advanced solid tumor such as melanoma, head and neck, liver or kidney cancer. The CDR3 region is CASSVGLAGQETQYF. The CDR3 coding sequence is TGTGCCAGCAGTGTGGGACTAGCGGGACAAGAGACCCAGTACTTC.